The sequence of this T cell receptor (beta chain) was determined in a study of blood T cell repertoires in COVID-19. Across the whole study: Spain, Italy and the United States supplied samples that represented acute and convalescent COVID-19. Sources were T cells, B-cell-depleted T cells, or PBMCs; the material itself was cDNA or gDNA.

To note about this clone: Other DNA sequences in this sample translate to the same CDR3.

V lost 0 bases and J lost 5, with 11 bases in between. The V gene's germline CDR1 is SGHKS and CDR2 YYEKEE (reference sequence). This CDR3 spans 14 amino acids. In the authors' methods: Amplified reference gene primers provided the basis for estimating nucleated cell counts. Measured with immunoSEQ multiplex PCR; TCRdb has only the in-frame clones, and not every one. For V, J and clone size, that table is used; D and trimming come from the DNA. The sample yields approximately 220,000 clones, about 85% seen once. This chain joins TRBV5-5 and TRBJ1-2, with D tentatively TRBD1 (5 bases). Sequenced input: peripheral blood. The receptor comes from a man aged 45 to 65 who had recovered from COVID-19. The CDR3 sequence: CASSLGQGNYGYTF. The CDR3 nucleotides read TGTGCCAGCAGCTTGGGGCAGGGAAATTATGGCTACACCTTC.